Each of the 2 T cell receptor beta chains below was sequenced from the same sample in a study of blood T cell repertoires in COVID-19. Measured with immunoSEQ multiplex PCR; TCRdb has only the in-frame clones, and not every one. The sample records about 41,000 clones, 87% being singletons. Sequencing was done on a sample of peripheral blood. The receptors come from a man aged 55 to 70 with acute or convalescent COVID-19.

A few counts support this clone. CDR3 coding DNA: TGTGCCAGCAGCCCATACTCCGGGACAGGGAGCAAAGAGACCCAGTACTTC. Translation gives CASSPYSGTGSKETQYF. The J gene is TRBJ2-5, the V gene TRBV7-8; 9 bases are shared with TRBD1. Germline CDR1 and CDR2: SGHVS and FQNEAQ. The CDR3 covers 17 residues. V trimming: 5 bases; J trimming: 3 bases; junction bases outside the gene matches: 13. Variable domain in full (rest from reference TRBV7-8 and TRBJ2-5): GAGVSQSPRYKVAKRGQDVALRCDPISGHVSLFWYQQALGQGPEFLTYFQNEAQLDKSGLPSDRFFAERPEGSVSTLKIQRTQQEDSAVYLCASSPYSGTGSKETQYFGPGTRLLVL.

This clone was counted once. CDR3 nucleotide sequence: TGTGCCAGCAGCGGGACAGGGTATACTGAAGCTTTCTTT. Translating it yields CASSGTGYTEAFF. The chain joins TRBV5-6 to TRBJ1-1, with TRBD1 matching 9 bases. The J segment lost 5 bases and the V segment lost 4 bases, leaving 3 bases of the junction unmatched. CDR3 size: 13 residues. Germline values: CDR1 SGHDT, CDR2 YYEEEE.